Shown below are 31 T cell receptor beta chains from a single sample sequenced in a study of blood T cell repertoires in COVID-19. Only in-frame clones appear in the TCRdb table, and some are missing; sequencing was by immunoSEQ multiplex PCR. The sample shows approximately 150,000 clones, 80% of them seen only once. The sample comprised peripheral blood. The source is a man in his 70s who had recovered from COVID-19.

The chain is built from TRBV5-8 and TRBJ1-1; perhaps TRBD1 as D (6 bases). Trimming cost V 3 bases and J 1 base, with 16 bases left between them. In germline, CDR1 is SGHTS, CDR2 YDEGEE. The CDR3 contains 16 residues. CDR3 sequence reads: CASSSRRGGGNTEAFF. The DNA of the CDR3 is TGTGCCAGCAGCTCCCGGAGGGGGGGAGGGAACACTGAAGCTTTCTTT.

The chain employs TRBV7-2 and TRBJ1-2; tentative D call: TRBD1 (5 bases). Germline loops: CDR1 SGHTA, CDR2 FQGNSA. The CDR3 sequence is 15 residues long. V was cut by 1 base and J by 3 bases, with 12 bases left in between. The CDR3 region has the DNA TGTGCCAGCAGCTTAGACCCCCAGGGATACTATGGCTACACCTTC. Protein: CASSLDPQGYYGYTF. The full variable domain, its missing parts supplied by reference TRBV7-2 and TRBJ1-2, is GAGVSQSPSNKVTEKGKDVELRCDPISGHTALYWYRQSLGQGLEFLIYFQGNSAPDKSGLPSDRFSAERTGGSVSTLTIQRTQQEDSAVYLCASSLDPQGYYGYTFGSGTRLTVV.

The rearrangement uses TRBV7-2 and TRBJ2-3; D remains unclear. Trimming pared 1 base from V and 4 bases from J, leaving 3 bases between. The germline V gene encodes CDR1 SGHTA and CDR2 FQGNSA. The CDR3 is made up of 12 amino acids. CDR3 DNA: TGTGCCAGCAGCTTAGGCGCAGATACGCAGTATTTT. It translates to CASSLGADTQYF.

V usage is TRBV7-9 and J usage is TRBJ1-1; D is ambiguous. Germline V lookup: CDR1 SEHNR, CDR2 FQNEAQ (reference sequence). The CDR3 is 13 residues long. V lost 3 bases to trimming and J lost 1 base, with 6 bases between them. CDR3 sequence (DNA): TGTGCCAGCAGCTTTTTCAAGAACACTGAAGCTTTCTTT. Protein sequence: CASSFFKNTEAFF.

The chain links TRBV19 to TRBJ2-5; TRBD2 might be the D (5 bases). V was pared by 6 bases and J by 5 bases, with 16 bases between. Germline values: CDR1 LNHDA, CDR2 SQIVND (reference sequence). CDR3 length equals 14 residues. DNA of the CDR3: TGTGCCAGTAGGGACTCAATCGGATCGGAGACCCAGTACTTC. Encoded protein: CASRDSIGSETQYF. Supplemented by reference TRBV19 and TRBJ2-5, the full variable domain reads DGGITQSPKYLFRKEGQNVTLSCEQNLNHDAMYWYRQDPGQGLRLIYYSQIVNDFQKGDIAEGYSVSREKKESFPLTVTSAQKNPTAFYLCASRDSIGSETQYFGPGTRLLVL.

The J gene is TRBJ1-4, the V gene TRBV4-2; TRBD1 agrees at 7 bases. Germline-derived CDR1 and CDR2 are LGHNA and YNFKEQ. CDR3 length equals 15 residues. The V and J ends lost 3 bases and 7 bases, in that order; junction bases with no gene match: 8. CDR3 in DNA: TGTGCCAGCAGCCACACCACAGGGGAGAGTGAAAAACTGTTTTTT. Encoded protein: CASSHTTGESEKLFF.

The chain links TRBV27 to TRBJ2-2; possible D gene TRBD1, 6 bases. The CDR3 totals 16 residues. Germline V CDR1 and CDR2: MNHEY, SMNVEV (reference sequence). V was pared by 1 base and J by 1 base, with 10 bases between. CDR3 nucleotide sequence: TGTGCCAGCAGTTTATTCCGGGACAAGAACACCGGGGAGCTGTTTTTT. Protein product: CASSLFRDKNTGELFF.

This clone has only a few counts. The chain couples TRBV18 to TRBJ1-1; D remains unclear. Looked up from germline, CDR1 is KGHSH and CDR2 is LQKENI. The CDR3 extends over 15 amino acids. Trimming stripped 2 bases from V and 1 base from J, with 11 bases between. This CDR3 reads CASSPSLLANTEAFF. The CDR3 region has the DNA TGTGCCAGCTCACCAAGCCTACTCGCGAACACTGAAGCTTTCTTT.

The V call is TRBV19, the J call TRBJ1-5; the D gene is possibly TRBD1 (6 bases). Germline V gene sequence: CDR1 LNHDA, CDR2 SQIVND (reference sequence). The CDR3 is made up of 15 amino acids. Trimming left V 3 bases short and J 7 bases short, with 16 bases between. Here the CDR3 reads CASSIATGSAQPQHF. As DNA, the CDR3 is TGTGCCAGTAGTATCGCAACAGGGTCGGCCCAGCCCCAGCATTTT.

V usage is TRBV9 and J usage is TRBJ2-7; perhaps TRBD2 as D (6 bases). V shed 3 bases and J shed 3 bases, with 16 bases lying between them. Per germline, CDR1 SGDLS and CDR2 YYNGEE. This CDR3 is built from 15 residues. CDR3: CASSARDGRGYEQYF. In nucleotides, the CDR3 is TGTGCCAGCAGCGCCCGAGACGGGAGAGGCTACGAGCAGTACTTC.

This chain uses TRBV10-2 with TRBJ2-2; D gene uncertain. Trimming stripped 7 bases from V and 0 bases from J, with 9 bases between. CDR3 length: 14 residues. Germline-derived CDR1 and CDR2 are WSHSY and SAAADI. CDR3 DNA: TGCGCCAGCAAGAGACAAACGAACACCGGGGAGCTGTTTTTT. This codes for CASKRQTNTGELFF.

The rearrangement links TRBV5-4 to TRBJ2-7, with a weak D call TRBD2 (6 bases). The germline V gene encodes CDR1 SGHNT and CDR2 YYREEE (reference sequence). The CDR3 covers 16 residues. V lost 0 bases and J 0 bases, leaving 13 bases between the germline ends. CDR3: CASSLVGSGSSYEQYF. The CDR3 coding sequence is TGTGCCAGCAGCTTGGTAGGTTCCGGGAGCTCCTACGAGCAGTACTTC.

V gene TRBV12-3 or TRBV12-4 combines with J gene TRBJ1-2; D may be TRBD1 (5 bases). The CDR3 consists of 13 residues. Trimming stripped 1 base from V and 6 bases from J, with 9 bases between. The CDR3 DNA reads TGTGCCAGCAGTTTAGACAGGATTCATGGCTACACCTTC. It codes for CASSLDRIHGYTF.

This clone turned up a few times. The J gene is TRBJ2-2, the V gene TRBV11-3, with 9 bases aligning to TRBD2. The CDR3 spans 16 residues. Germline loops: CDR1 SGHNT, CDR2 YENEEA. V lost 5 bases, J lost 4 bases, and 8 bases stayed unmatched. The CDR3 here is CASSPRTSAFTGELFF. For the CDR3, the DNA is TGTGCCAGCAGCCCAAGGACTAGCGCGTTCACCGGGGAGCTGTTTTTT.

This sequence joins TRBV7-6 and TRBJ1-1; D is undetermined. CDR1 and CDR2 (germline): SGHVS, FNYEAQ. V gave up 5 bases and J gave up 1 base, with 11 bases separating them. The CDR3 sequence is 14 residues long. CDR3 residues: CASSVSAQNTEAFF. In DNA form, the CDR3 reads TGTGCCAGCAGCGTTAGCGCACAGAACACTGAAGCTTTCTTT.

This chain connects TRBV3-1 (or the pseudogene TRBV3-2) to TRBJ2-3; 12 bases match TRBD2. CDR1 and CDR2 (germline): LGHDT, YNNKEL (reference sequence). Trimming took 0 bases from V and 5 from J; bases not matched to a gene: 6. The CDR3 is made up of 17 amino acids. The CDR3 DNA follows: TGTGCCAGCAGCCAAGAGGCTAGCGGGAGGGTTGTAGATACGCAGTATTTT. It specifies CASSQEASGRVVDTQYF.

The chain is built from TRBV15 and TRBJ2-7; D is uncertain. V lost 0 bases to trimming and J lost 3 bases, with 3 bases between them. CDR3 length: 12 amino acids. Germline V gene sequence: CDR1 LNHNV, CDR2 YYDKDF (reference sequence). Written as DNA, the CDR3 is TGTGCCACCAGCAGAGATCTCTACGAGCAGTACTTC. This codes for CATSRDLYEQYF.

The chain links TRBV3-1 (or the pseudogene TRBV3-2) to TRBJ1-2; 7 bases line up with TRBD1. CDR3 length: 16 amino acids. Germline V gene sequence: CDR1 LGHDT, CDR2 YNNKEL (reference sequence). V lost 0 bases, J lost 4 bases, and 8 bases stayed unmatched. The CDR3: CASSQDRAGGSYGYTF. The DNA for the CDR3 is TGTGCCAGCAGCCAAGATAGAGCAGGGGGTTCCTATGGCTACACCTTC.

The gene calls are TRBV27 and TRBJ2-7, with D possibly TRBD2 on 6 matching bases. The CDR3 runs 14 residues. Germline lookup yields CDR1 MNHEY and CDR2 SMNVEV (reference sequence). Trimming took 5 bases from V and 2 from J, leaving 13 bases between them. CDR3 residues: CASSPLGGPYEQYF. Written as DNA, the CDR3 is TGTGCCAGCAGTCCCCTCGGGGGACCCTACGAGCAGTACTTC.

Here the CDR3 reads CASSESSSYEQYF. CDR3 nucleotide sequence: TGCGCCAGCAGTGAGTCGTCATCCTACGAGCAGTACTTC. The chain is built from TRBV10-1 and TRBJ2-7; D is ambiguous. Deletions cut 0 bases from V and 1 base from J, with 4 bases between. The CDR3 covers 13 residues. Germline lookup yields CDR1 WNHNN and CDR2 SYGVQD (reference sequence).

J is TRBJ2-7 and V is TRBV29-1, with 8 nucleotides matching TRBD1. Germline assignment: CDR1 SQVTM and CDR2 ANQGSEA. This CDR3 has 13 amino acids. The trim removed 4 bases at V and 5 bases at J, leaving 7 bases unmatched. The DNA of the CDR3 is TGCAGCGTTGTAGGACAGGGTGGCGACGAGCAGTACTTC. Amino acids: CSVVGQGGDEQYF.

Here the CDR3 reads CASRGQGEQPQHF. The DNA for the CDR3 is TGTGCCAGCAGGGGACAGGGCGAACAGCCCCAGCATTTT. The chain combines TRBV7-9 with TRBJ1-5, with TRBD1 matching over 9 bases. The CDR3 extends over 13 amino acids. The germline CDR1 and CDR2 sequences are SEHNR and FQNEAQ (reference sequence). V trimming: 6 bases; J trimming: 7 bases; junction bases outside the gene matches: 4.

The V call is TRBV29-1, the J call TRBJ1-2; 8 positions match TRBD1. Germline V gene sequence: CDR1 SQVTM, CDR2 ANQGSEA. V lost 4 bases and J lost 4; bases outside the gene matches: 5. The length of the CDR3 is 13 residues. DNA of the CDR3: TGCAGCGTTGTCCCAGGGGGCACCTATGGCTACACCTTC. This encodes CSVVPGGTYGYTF.

The rearrangement uses TRBV18 and TRBJ2-7; 10 bases agree with TRBD2. Germline V gene lookup returns CDR1 KGHSH and CDR2 LQKENI. The CDR3 has 14 amino acids. V was pared by 5 bases and J by 4 bases, with 5 bases of the junction left unmatched. The CDR3 DNA follows: TGTGCCAGCTCAAATTCTAGCGGGAGTTACGAGCAGTACTTC. It yields the protein CASSNSSGSYEQYF.

V gene TRBV3-1 (or the pseudogene TRBV3-2) combines with J gene TRBJ2-1; TRBD1 agrees at 7 bases. V was clipped by 5 bases and J by 1 base; unmatched bases: 5. The CDR3 spans 15 residues. Germline V gene data show CDR1 as LGHDT and CDR2 as YNNKEL (reference sequence). The CDR3 DNA sequence: TGTGCCAGCAGCGACCGGGACAGTTCCTACAATGAGCAGTTCTTC. Its translation: CASSDRDSSYNEQFF.

This clone showed up just once. The chain combines TRBV21-1 with TRBJ1-1; the table's TRBD1 call for D was not verified on the DNA. TRBV21-1 is an annotated pseudogene. CDR3 length equals 12 residues. The CDR3 spells CASSQGELAAFF. CDR3 bases: TGTGCCAGCAGCCAGGGTGAATTGGCAGCTTTCTTT.

This chain joins TRBV5-6 and TRBJ2-7; 11 bases fit TRBD2. V shed 4 bases, J shed 0 bases, and the junction held 6 bases outside the gene matches. The germline CDR1 and CDR2 sequences are SGHDT and YYEEEE. This CDR3 has 16 residues. As DNA, the CDR3 is TGTGCCAGCAGCGGAGGGACTAGCGGATCCTCCTACGAGCAGTACTTC. Protein sequence: CASSGGTSGSSYEQYF.

V gene TRBV15 combines with J gene TRBJ2-2; 8 bases are shared with TRBD1. J lost 7 bases, V lost 3 bases, and 4 bases had no gene match. The length of the CDR3 is 14 residues. Germline V gives CDR1 LNHNV, CDR2 YYDKDF (reference sequence). The CDR3 DNA follows: TGTGCCACCAGCAGCCTCAGGGGGCACGGGGAGCTGTTTTTT. It translates to CATSSLRGHGELFF. The full variable domain, its missing parts supplied by reference TRBV15 and TRBJ2-2, is DAMVIQNPRYQVTQFGKPVTLSCSQTLNHNVMYWYQQKSSQAPKLLFHYYDKDFNNEADTPDNFQSRRPNTSFCFLDIRSPGLGDTAMYLCATSSLRGHGELFFGEGSRLTVL.

The gene calls are TRBV7-9 and TRBJ1-1, with 7 bases matching TRBD1. V trimming: 8 bases; J trimming: 1 base; junction bases outside the gene matches: 10. The CDR3 length is 15 residues. Per germline, CDR1 SEHNR and CDR2 FQNEAQ (reference sequence). The CDR3 DNA sequence: TGTGCCAGCGGTTACAGGGGACCCACGAACACTGAAGCTTTCTTT. Residues: CASGYRGPTNTEAFF. Together with reference TRBV7-9 and TRBJ1-1, the CDR3 gives the full variable domain: DTGVSQNPRHKITKRGQNVTFRCDPISEHNRLYWYRQTLGQGPEFLTYFQNEAQLEKSRLLSDRFSAERPKGSFSTLEIQRTEQGDSAMYLCASGYRGPTNTEAFFGQGTRLTVV.

The chain joins TRBV9 to TRBJ1-4, with 9 bases fitting TRBD1. The junction had 6 bases not matched to a gene; V was cut back by 3 bases and J by 6 bases. CDR1 is SGDLS and CDR2 is YYNGEE in the germline V gene. CDR3 length: 15 amino acids. The DNA for the CDR3 is TGTGCCAGCAGCGCTAGGGACAGGGTCGATGAAAAACTGTTTTTT. It codes for CASSARDRVDEKLFF.

Only a few counts were recorded for this clone. The DNA of the CDR3 is TGTGCCTGGAGTGTAAACAGGGGCACCGGGGAGCTGTTTTTT. As protein: CAWSVNRGTGELFF. The rearrangement uses TRBV30 and TRBJ2-2; 7 nucleotides line up with TRBD1. This CDR3 has 14 amino acids. The V segment lost 0 bases and the J segment 4 bases; nucleotides outside the gene matches: 2. The V gene's germline CDR1 is GTSNPN and CDR2 SVGIG (reference sequence).